The sequence of this T cell receptor (beta chain) was determined in a study of cytomegalovirus exposure and HLA in healthy donors. Germline CDR1 reads MGHRA; CDR2 reads YSYEKL. This CDR3 comprises 14 residues. J lost 5 bases, V lost 3 bases, and 4 bases had no gene match. Method: immunoSEQ multiplex PCR; TCRdb's copy keeps in-frame clones and lacks some. This repertoire shows over 110,000 clones, roughly 86% found once; its top ten account for 8.7%. What was sequenced was PBMCs. The sequence was obtained from a man between 18 and 29 years old in good health and CMV-seropositive. The chain links TRBV4-1 to TRBJ2-3; TRBD2 aligns across 8 bases. The CDR3 here is CASSQSGSVDTQYF. DNA of the CDR3: TGCGCCAGCAGCCAGAGCGGGAGTGTAGATACGCAGTATTTT.